This TCR beta chain was identified during a study of early T cells in non-severe SARS-CoV-2 infection. This clonotype was seen a few times. Each CDR3 protein gets one entry after TCRdb re-called the 5' RACE reads with MiXCR. Of around 100,000 distinct CDR3 sequences listed, around 13% are singletons. The specimen sequenced was whole blood. The origin of this receptor is an adult who was a healthcare worker with PCR-confirmed SARS-CoV-2 infection or an uninfected control (not recorded which).

CDR3 bases: TGTGCTAGAGTAACCCAGGGGACCACCGGGGAGCTGTTTTTT. Its translation: CARVTQGTTGELFF. The rearrangement uses TRBV12-5 and TRBJ2-2, with a possible D match to TRBD1 (6 bases). With 9 bases removed from V and 4 bases from J, the gap between germline ends came to 15 bases. Germline-derived CDR1 and CDR2 are LGHNT and FRNRAP. The CDR3 runs 14 residues.